Each of the 5 T cell receptor beta chains below was sequenced from the same sample in a study of blood T cells in healthy people across ages. The authors ran a second PCR of roughly 6 to 12 cycles using a sample-barcoded 5' primer and a J-beta primer mix. TCRdb processed the 5' RACE reads anew with MiXCR; each CDR3 protein has one entry. The table includes approximately 1,100,000 distinct CDR3 sequences, around 45% detected once. The material sequenced was blood. The receptor set was obtained from a woman in her sixties in good health.

The chain combines TRBV6-5 with TRBJ2-7; D is possibly TRBD2 (6 bases). The CDR3 spans 13 residues. Germline V gives CDR1 MNHEY, CDR2 SVGAGI. Trimming removed 10 bases from V and 1 base from J, with 14 bases in between. As DNA, the CDR3 is TGTGCCACCGCGGGACTCACTTCCTACGAGCAGTACTTC. This translates into CATAGLTSYEQYF.

Worth noting for this clonotype: Compared with germline, one end of the junction differs, possibly owing to a read error. V and J are TRBV7-2 and TRBJ2-1; no clear D. Germline-derived CDR1 and CDR2 are SGHTA and FQGNSA. This CDR3 has 17 residues. The CDR3 coding sequence is TGTGCCAGCAGCTTATTCCGGGTAGCTCTGTCTTACAGTGAGCAGTTCTTC. This gives the protein CASSLFRVALSYSEQFF.

The chain recombines TRBV4-1 with TRBJ2-1, with TRBD2 identical over 9 bases. This CDR3 contains 16 residues. The V and J ends lost 1 base and 3 bases, in that order; junction bases with no gene match: 4. The V gene's germline CDR1 is MGHRA and CDR2 YSYEKL. CDR3 residues: CASSQGGGRVYNEQFF. For the CDR3, the DNA is TGCGCCAGCAGCCAAGGGGGCGGGAGGGTCTACAATGAGCAGTTCTTC.

This clonotype was detected a few times. This chain uses TRBV9 with TRBJ2-1; D gene ambiguous. Trimming removed 0 bases at V and 0 bases at J, with 7 bases between. This CDR3 has 15 amino acids. CDR1 SGDLS and CDR2 YYNGEE come from the germline V gene. CDR3 in DNA: TGTGCCAGCAGCGTAGGAGTAAGCTCCTACAATGAGCAGTTCTTC. It translates to CASSVGVSSYNEQFF. The full variable domain, rest sourced from reference TRBV9 and TRBJ2-1, is DSGVTQTPKHLITATGQRVTLRCSPRSGDLSVYWYQQSLDQGLQFLIQYYNGEERAKGNILERFSAQQFPDLHSELNLSSLELGDSALYFCASSVGVSSYNEQFFGPGTRLTVL.

The chain recombines TRBV20-1 with TRBJ1-5; weak D call: TRBD1 (5 bases). The CDR3 covers 16 residues. V was pared by 3 bases and J by 3 bases, with 18 bases between. Germline lookup yields CDR1 DFQATT and CDR2 SNEGSKA (reference sequence). CDR3 residues: CSARRGRRALNQPQHF. The CDR3 DNA follows: TGCAGTGCTAGGAGGGGTAGGAGGGCCCTCAATCAGCCCCAGCATTTT.